These 21 T cell receptor beta chains originate from one sample sequenced in a study of cytomegalovirus exposure and HLA in healthy donors (TCRdb year 2017). Library preparation employed the immunoSEQ multiplex PCR assay. For the multiplex PCR, a mixture combining 60 forward primers for TCR Vbeta segments and 13 reverse primers for TCR Jbeta segments was used. TCRdb stores this immuneACCESS table with in-frame sequences only. Part of the clones is absent; in the studies checked, under half of the shortfall reflects unresolved V genes, and no reason is known for the rest. The sample table lists about 120,000 clones, about four fifths of them with a count of one. The ten largest account for 7.5% to 9.5% of the sample. The sample consisted of PBMCs. These receptors came from a female donor in good health and CMV-seropositive.

The chain employs TRBV18 and TRBJ2-2; D is uncertain. The CDR3 has 15 residues. The germline CDR1 and CDR2 sequences are KGHSH and LQKENI. Trimming pared 2 bases from V and 4 bases from J, leaving 11 bases between. This CDR3 reads CASSPMGQATGELFF. The CDR3 nucleotides read TGTGCCAGCTCACCAATGGGCCAGGCCACCGGGGAGCTGTTTTTT.

V is TRBV18 and J is TRBJ2-7; TRBD1 matches at 8 bases. The ends lost 4 bases at V and 2 bases at J; junction bases unmatched: 4. The germline V gene has CDR1 KGHSH and CDR2 LQKENI. This CDR3 comprises 14 residues. The CDR3 nucleotides read TGTGCCAGCTCACTCTCGGACAGGGCCTACGAGCAGTACTTC. Translating it yields CASSLSDRAYEQYF.

The chain recombines TRBV7-2 with TRBJ1-2; 10 bases are a match to TRBD1. V lost 3 bases, J lost 2 bases, and 6 bases stayed unmatched. CDR1 is SGHTA, CDR2 FQGNSA, per germline. The CDR3 spans 16 residues. The CDR3 nucleotides read TGTGCCAGCAGCTTGGGGACAGGGGCCGCCAACTATGGCTACACCTTC. Its translation: CASSLGTGAANYGYTF.

The chain has TRBV29-1 and TRBJ2-7; the match to TRBD2 covers 14 bases. The V gene's germline CDR1 is SQVTM and CDR2 ANQGSEA. This CDR3 comprises 14 residues. V was clipped by 7 bases and J by 6 bases; unmatched bases: 8. The CDR3 spells CSATSGGAWGEQYF. The CDR3, as DNA: TGCAGCGCGACTAGCGGGGGGGCGTGGGGCGAGCAGTACTTC.

The sample holds a few counts of this clone. The chain uses TRBV2 and TRBJ2-7, with 11 bases that match TRBD2. V shed 2 bases, J shed 12 bases, and the junction held 9 bases outside the gene matches. The CDR3 is 14 residues long. Looked up from germline, CDR1 is SNHLY and CDR2 is FYNNEI. CDR3 nucleotides: TGTGCCAGCAGTGAACAGCTAGCGGGGGGTGGGGTGTACTTC. Residues: CASSEQLAGGGVYF. The full variable domain, its missing parts supplied by reference TRBV2 and TRBJ2-7, is EPEVTQTPSHQVTQMGQEVILRCVPISNHLYFYWYRQILGQKVEFLVSFYNNEISEKSEIFDDQFSVERPDGSNFTLKIRSTKLEDSAMYFCASSEQLAGGGVYFGPGTRLTVT.

The CDR3 DNA is TGTGCCAGCAGTCGGACGGACACAGGCACAGATACGCAGTATTTT. It is translated as CASSRTDTGTDTQYF. J is TRBJ2-3 and V is TRBV6-5, with D possibly TRBD1 on 5 matching bases. Germline lookup yields CDR1 MNHEY and CDR2 SVGAGI. CDR3 size: 15 residues. The ends were cut back, 5 bases at V and 1 base at J, with 13 bases in the middle.

The chain combines TRBV29-1 with TRBJ2-7, with 11 bases aligning to TRBD2. Germline V gene lookup returns CDR1 SQVTM and CDR2 ANQGSEA. V was clipped by 4 bases and J by 3 bases; unmatched bases: 5. This CDR3 contains 14 residues. The CDR3 region is CSVVGGLAGYEQYF. The DNA of the CDR3 is TGCAGCGTTGTGGGAGGACTAGCGGGCTACGAGCAGTACTTC.

J is TRBJ2-7 and V is TRBV14; 9 bases line up with TRBD1. CDR3 size: 12 residues. V shed 8 bases, J shed 8 bases, and the junction held 7 bases outside the gene matches. Germline CDR1 SGHDN, CDR2 FVKESK. In DNA form, the CDR3 reads TGTGCCAGCGGGACAGGGTCTTTGCAGCAGTACTTC. Translation gives CASGTGSLQQYF.

This clone was counted a few times. V is TRBV5-1 and J is TRBJ2-2; 7 nucleotides agree with TRBD1. The germline V gene encodes CDR1 SGHRS and CDR2 YFSETQ. With V trimmed by 0 bases and J by 1 base, 3 bases remained unmatched. This CDR3 has 16 amino acids. This CDR3 reads CASSLARDRNTGELFF. CDR3 DNA sequence: TGCGCCAGCAGCTTGGCCCGGGACAGGAACACCGGGGAGCTGTTTTTT.

The J gene is TRBJ2-5, the V gene TRBV7-2; TRBD1 might be the D (5 bases). V was pared by 0 bases and J by 5 bases, with 10 bases between. This CDR3 has 14 residues. Germline V gene data show CDR1 as SGHTA and CDR2 as FQGNSA. In nucleotides, the CDR3 is TGTGCCAGCAGCTTAGCGGGGCCTCGGGAGACCCAGTACTTC. This gives the protein CASSLAGPRETQYF. Complete variable domain (other parts from reference TRBV7-2 and TRBJ2-5): GAGVSQSPSNKVTEKGKDVELRCDPISGHTALYWYRQSLGQGLEFLIYFQGNSAPDKSGLPSDRFSAERTGGSVSTLTIQRTQQEDSAVYLCASSLAGPRETQYFGPGTRLLVL.

CDR3 DNA sequence: TGTGCCAGCAGCACGACCCACTCCGGGACAGGGACGGAGACCCAGTACTTC. It codes for CASSTTHSGTGTETQYF. The chain employs TRBV11-3 and TRBJ2-5, with 9 bases aligning to TRBD1. Germline V CDR1 and CDR2: SGHNT, YENEEA. CDR3 length: 17 residues. J lost 5 bases, V lost 5 bases, and 15 bases had no gene match.

CDR3 coding DNA: TGTGCCAGCAGCTTGGGGACAGGGAACACTGAAGCTTTCTTT. Its translation: CASSLGTGNTEAFF. This rearrangement joins TRBV5-5 to TRBJ1-1, with 7 positions matching TRBD1. Per germline, CDR1 SGHKS and CDR2 YYEKEE (reference sequence). The CDR3 runs 14 residues. Trimming removed 0 bases from V and 1 base from J; junction bases left unmatched: 0.

The rearrangement joins TRBV19 to TRBJ2-1; 8 bases align to TRBD2. Germline loops: CDR1 LNHDA, CDR2 SQIVND (reference sequence). The CDR3 length is 13 residues. With V trimmed by 4 bases and J by 7 bases, 3 bases remained unmatched. The DNA of the CDR3 is TGTGCCAGTAGTAAGGGACTAGAAAATGAGCAGTTCTTC. Protein product: CASSKGLENEQFF.

This chain connects TRBV30 to TRBJ1-2; D is possibly TRBD1 (5 bases). CDR3 length: 15 amino acids. V gave up 4 bases and J gave up 4 bases, with 19 bases separating them. Germline values: CDR1 GTSNPN, CDR2 SVGIG (reference sequence). The DNA of the CDR3 is TGTGCCTGGACCCGAAAAGGCGGGACCCCCTATGGCTACACCTTC. Its protein product is CAWTRKGGTPYGYTF.

The genes are TRBV18 and TRBJ1-2; 8 bases are shared with TRBD1. The CDR3 extends over 14 amino acids. CDR1 and CDR2 from the germline V gene are KGHSH and LQKENI. Unmatched junction bases numbered 8, after V lost 6 bases and J lost 5 bases. Here the CDR3 reads CASSIGQGEYGYTF. The DNA for the CDR3 is TGTGCCAGCTCTATAGGACAGGGAGAGTATGGCTACACCTTC. The full variable domain, in which reference TRBV18 and TRBJ1-2 provide the parts outside the CDR3, is NAGVMQNPRHLVRRRGQEARLRCSPMKGHSHVYWYRQLPEEGLKFMVYLQKENIIDESGMPKERFSAEFPKEGPSILRIQQVVRGDSAAYFCASSIGQGEYGYTFGSGTRLTVV.

V gene TRBV29-1 combines with J gene TRBJ2-7; 7 nucleotides line up with TRBD1. Unmatched junction bases numbered 4, after V lost 4 bases and J lost 10 bases. Germline V gene sequence: CDR1 SQVTM, CDR2 ANQGSEA. The CDR3 runs to 10 residues. The CDR3, as DNA: TGCAGCGTTGGGGACAGTCTACAGTACTTC. This translates into CSVGDSLQYF.

Points on this clone: Distinct nucleotide sequences in the sample also encode this CDR3. The rearrangement uses TRBV2 and TRBJ1-6, with D maybe TRBD1 (6 bases). CDR1 and CDR2 from the germline V gene are SNHLY and FYNNEI. This CDR3 has 15 amino acids. Trimming removed 3 bases at V and 2 bases at J, with 8 bases between. The CDR3 DNA sequence: TGTGCCAGCAGTGAGCAGGGGACCTATAATTCACCCCTCCACTTT. Amino acids: CASSEQGTYNSPLHF.

The chain is built from TRBV6-5 and TRBJ1-1, with 7 bases matching TRBD1. The CDR3 covers 15 residues. V was clipped by 3 bases and J by 3 bases; unmatched bases: 7. The V gene's germline CDR1 is MNHEY and CDR2 SVGAGI. The CDR3 sequence is CASSYSTGMDTEAFF. In nucleotides, the CDR3 is TGTGCCAGCAGTTATTCGACAGGGATGGACACTGAAGCTTTCTTT.

V and J are TRBV19 and TRBJ1-2; D is unresolved. Trimming pared 2 bases from V and 4 bases from J, leaving 5 bases between. Germline V CDR1 and CDR2: LNHDA, SQIVND (reference sequence). CDR3 length: 12 residues. This chain's CDR3 is CASSIWSYGYTF. In DNA form, the CDR3 reads TGTGCCAGTAGTATATGGAGCTATGGCTACACCTTC.

As DNA, the CDR3 is TGTGCCAGCAGCTTTCTAACAGGGGGCATCTACGAGCAGTACTTC. Protein: CASSFLTGGIYEQYF. The rearrangement uses TRBV5-4 and TRBJ2-7; 9 positions agree with TRBD1. Germline lookup yields CDR1 SGHNT and CDR2 YYREEE (reference sequence). This CDR3 region has 15 residues. After removal of 2 bases from V and 3 bases from J, the junction contained 6 bases not matched to a gene.

This clone showed up just once. The V gene is TRBV5-5, the J gene TRBJ2-7; perhaps TRBD2 as D (7 bases). The CDR3 length is 14 residues. Germline CDR1 is SGHKS and CDR2 is YYEKEE (reference sequence). V was pared by 6 bases and J by 2 bases, with 15 bases between. CDR3 loop: CASTIWGGTYEQYF. Here the CDR3 DNA reads TGTGCCAGCACAATTTGGGGGGGCACCTACGAGCAGTACTTC.